What follows are 2 T cell receptor beta chains derived from one specimen sequenced in a study of Graves' ophthalmopathy and Graves' hyperthyroidism. TCR beta CDR3 amplification used RNA transcripts. First-round RT-PCR used HTBI primers; second-round multiplex PCR followed. TCRdb passed the multiplex PCR reads through MiXCR, listing each CDR3 protein once. Altogether a few hundred thousand distinct CDR3 sequences are present, roughly 15% being singletons, with the ten largest covering approximately 2.4%. Specimen: peripheral blood. The receptor set was obtained from an adult woman with stable Graves' hyperthyroidism.

The chain uses TRBV6-5 and TRBJ2-7; D gene ambiguous. Trimming removed 0 bases at V and 0 bases at J, with 12 bases between. Germline CDR1 MNHEY, CDR2 SVGAGI. CDR3 size: 16 residues. The CDR3 region has the DNA TGTGCCAGCAGTTACTCGGCAGCCGACCTCTCCTACGAGCAGTACTTC. Its translation is CASSYSAADLSYEQYF.

On this clonotype itself: This may arise from a read error, as a much more abundant clone is one base away. The gene calls are TRBV13 and TRBJ2-7, with D perhaps matching TRBD2 (5 bases). The CDR3 covers 14 residues. The V gene's germline CDR1 is PRHDT and CDR2 FYEKMQ (reference sequence). The ends were cut back, 7 bases at V and 4 bases at J, with 17 bases in the middle. CDR3 in amino acids: CASNSNGKDYEQYF. CDR3 DNA: TGTGCCAGCAACTCTAACGGGAAGGATTACGAGCAGTACTTC. The full variable domain, its missing parts supplied by reference TRBV13 and TRBJ2-7, is AAGVIQSPRHLIKEKRETATLKCYPIPRHDTVYWYQQGPGQDPQFLISFYEKMQSDKGSIPDRFSAQQFSDYHSELNMSSLELGDSALYFCASNSNGKDYEQYFGPGTRLTVT.